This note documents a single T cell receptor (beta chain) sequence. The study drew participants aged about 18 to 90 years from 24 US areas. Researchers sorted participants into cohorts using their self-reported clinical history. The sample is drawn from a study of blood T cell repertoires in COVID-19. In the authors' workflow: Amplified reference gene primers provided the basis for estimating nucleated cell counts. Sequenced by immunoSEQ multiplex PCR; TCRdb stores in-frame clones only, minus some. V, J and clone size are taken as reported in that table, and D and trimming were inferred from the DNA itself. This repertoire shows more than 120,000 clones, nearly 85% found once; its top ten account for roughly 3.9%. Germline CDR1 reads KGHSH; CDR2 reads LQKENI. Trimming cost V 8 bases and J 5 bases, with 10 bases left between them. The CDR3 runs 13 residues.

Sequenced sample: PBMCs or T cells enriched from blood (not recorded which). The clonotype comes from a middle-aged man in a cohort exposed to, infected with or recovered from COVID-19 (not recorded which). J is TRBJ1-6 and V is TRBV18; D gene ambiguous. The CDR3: CASGAADNSPLHF. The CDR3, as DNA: TGTGCCAGCGGAGCGGCTGATAATTCACCCCTCCACTTT.